This TCR beta chain was recovered during a study of blood T cells in healthy people across ages. Study background: Template switching retrieved approximately one barcoded beta molecule for each two T cells.

Whole-study findings and limits: Across the age range, TCR beta diversity per million T cells fell in a roughly linear way.

There are 14 residues in the CDR3. From germline, CDR1 is SGHDT and CDR2 YYEEEE. Concerning this clonotype: Its antigen remains unidentified. Its ends do not fully match the called genes, so a read error is possible.

Combining a sample-barcoded 5' primer with a J-beta primer mix, a second PCR ran for roughly 7 to 12 cycles. Each cDNA was tagged by a template-switch adaptor containing 12 random nucleotides. TCRdb fed the 5' RACE reads into MiXCR, producing one record per CDR3 protein. The sample lists some 1.5 million distinct CDR3 sequences; roughly 27% were seen once. V usage is TRBV5-6 and J usage is TRBJ2-7, with D possibly matching TRBD2 (5 bases). The J call may not be correct, given that the DNA end is closer to TRBJ2-5. Sequenced input: blood. This sequence originates from a woman younger than 45 in good health. The CDR3, as DNA: TGTGCCAGCGGCTTGGCGGGTCTGGGGGAGACCCAGTACTTC. Amino acid sequence: CASGLAGLGETQYF.